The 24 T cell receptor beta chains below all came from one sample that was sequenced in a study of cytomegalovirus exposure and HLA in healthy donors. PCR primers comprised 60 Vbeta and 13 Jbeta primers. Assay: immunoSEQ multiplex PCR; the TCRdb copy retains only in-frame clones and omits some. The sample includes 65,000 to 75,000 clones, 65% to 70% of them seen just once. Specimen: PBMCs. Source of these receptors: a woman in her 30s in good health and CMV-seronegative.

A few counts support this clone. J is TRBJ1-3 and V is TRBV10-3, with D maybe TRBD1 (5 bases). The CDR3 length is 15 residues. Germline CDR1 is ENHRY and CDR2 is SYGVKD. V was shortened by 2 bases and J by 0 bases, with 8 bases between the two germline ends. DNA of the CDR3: TGTGCCATCAGTGAGGACAGTATCTCTGGAAACACCATATATTTT. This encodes CAISEDSISGNTIYF.

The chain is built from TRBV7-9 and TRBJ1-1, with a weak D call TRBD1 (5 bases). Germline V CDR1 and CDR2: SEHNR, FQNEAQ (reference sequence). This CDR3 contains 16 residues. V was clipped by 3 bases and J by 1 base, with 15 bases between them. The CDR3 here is CASSFWQGSKNTEAFF. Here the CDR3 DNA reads TGTGCCAGCAGCTTTTGGCAGGGATCCAAGAACACTGAAGCTTTCTTT.

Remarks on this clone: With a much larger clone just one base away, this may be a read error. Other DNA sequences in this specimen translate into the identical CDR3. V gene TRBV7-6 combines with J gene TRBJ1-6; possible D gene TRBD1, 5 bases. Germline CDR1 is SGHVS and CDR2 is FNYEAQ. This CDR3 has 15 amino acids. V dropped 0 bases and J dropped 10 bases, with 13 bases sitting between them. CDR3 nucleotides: TGTGCCAGCAGCTTAGCGGGGCGGGAAGGCTCACCCCTCCACTTT. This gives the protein CASSLAGREGSPLHF.

CDR3 region: CASSMTGGFGANVLTF. CDR3 in DNA: TGTGCCAGTAGTATGACAGGGGGCTTTGGGGCCAACGTCCTGACTTTC. V and J are TRBV19 and TRBJ2-6, with 10 bases identical to TRBD1. The CDR3 consists of 16 residues. Germline values: CDR1 LNHDA, CDR2 SQIVND (reference sequence). V dropped 3 bases and J dropped 3; count of bases not matched to a gene: 2.

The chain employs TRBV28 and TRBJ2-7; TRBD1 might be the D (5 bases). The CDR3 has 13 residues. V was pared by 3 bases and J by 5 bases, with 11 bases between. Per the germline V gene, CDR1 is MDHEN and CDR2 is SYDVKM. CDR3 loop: CASSFSGYDEQYF. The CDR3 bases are TGTGCCAGCAGTTTCTCAGGGTACGACGAGCAGTACTTC.

The chain's CDR3 is CASSQGTGTNEKLFF. Here the CDR3 DNA reads TGCGCCAGCAGCCAAGGCACAGGGACTAATGAAAAACTGTTTTTT. This chain uses TRBV4-1 with TRBJ1-4, with D possibly matching TRBD1 (6 bases). V dropped 1 base and J dropped 2 bases, with 8 bases sitting between them. The CDR3 totals 15 residues. Germline CDR1 and CDR2: MGHRA and YSYEKL.

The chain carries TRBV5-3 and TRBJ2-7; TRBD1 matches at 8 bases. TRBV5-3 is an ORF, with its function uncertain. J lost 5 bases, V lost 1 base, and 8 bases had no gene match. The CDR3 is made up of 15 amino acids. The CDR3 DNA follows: TGTGCCAGAAGCTTGTTACAGGGGGTTATCGACGAGCAGTACTTC. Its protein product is CARSLLQGVIDEQYF.

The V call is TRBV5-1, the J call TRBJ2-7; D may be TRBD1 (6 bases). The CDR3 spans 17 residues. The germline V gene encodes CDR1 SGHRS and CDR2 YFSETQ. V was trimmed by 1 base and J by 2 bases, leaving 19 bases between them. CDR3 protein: CASSLNLGAGVTYEQYF. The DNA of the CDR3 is TGCGCCAGCAGCTTGAACCTCGGTGCAGGGGTAACCTACGAGCAGTACTTC.

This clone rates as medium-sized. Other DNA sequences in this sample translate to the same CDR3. CDR3 DNA sequence: TGTGCCAGCAGCTTTGGTCAAGGGGCCACCTACGAGCAGTACTTC. Protein sequence: CASSFGQGATYEQYF. The chain recombines TRBV7-7 with TRBJ2-7; D may be TRBD1 (5 bases). Between the trimmed V and J ends, which lost 3 bases and 2 bases, there was a span of 14 bases. Per germline, CDR1 SSHAT and CDR2 FNYEAQ (reference sequence). CDR3 size: 15 residues.

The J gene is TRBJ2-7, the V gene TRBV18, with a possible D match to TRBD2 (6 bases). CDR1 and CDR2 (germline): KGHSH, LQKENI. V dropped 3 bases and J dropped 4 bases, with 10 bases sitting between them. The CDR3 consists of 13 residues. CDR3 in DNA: TGTGCCAGCTCACCCCCGGGACTTTACGAGCAGTACTTC. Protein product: CASSPPGLYEQYF.

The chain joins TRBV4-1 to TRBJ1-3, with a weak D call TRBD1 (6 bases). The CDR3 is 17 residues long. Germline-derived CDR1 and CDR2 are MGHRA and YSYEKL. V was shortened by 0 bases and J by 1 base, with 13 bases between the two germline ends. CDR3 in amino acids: CASSQDPQGNSGNTIYF. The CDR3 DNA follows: TGCGCCAGCAGCCAAGATCCACAGGGAAATTCTGGAAACACCATATATTTT.

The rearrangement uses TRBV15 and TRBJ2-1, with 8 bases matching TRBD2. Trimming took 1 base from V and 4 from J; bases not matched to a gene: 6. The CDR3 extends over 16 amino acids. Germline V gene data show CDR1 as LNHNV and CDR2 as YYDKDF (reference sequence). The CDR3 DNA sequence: TGTGCCACCAGCAGAGTGGCGGGGGGCCAGTACAATGAGCAGTTCTTC. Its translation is CATSRVAGGQYNEQFF.

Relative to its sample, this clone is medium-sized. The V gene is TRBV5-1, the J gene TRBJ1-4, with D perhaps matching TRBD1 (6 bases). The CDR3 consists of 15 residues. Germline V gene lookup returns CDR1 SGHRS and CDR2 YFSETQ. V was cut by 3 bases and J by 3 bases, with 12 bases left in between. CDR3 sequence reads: CASSSEGVANEKLFF. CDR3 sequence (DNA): TGCGCCAGCAGCTCCGAGGGGGTGGCTAATGAAAAACTGTTTTTT.

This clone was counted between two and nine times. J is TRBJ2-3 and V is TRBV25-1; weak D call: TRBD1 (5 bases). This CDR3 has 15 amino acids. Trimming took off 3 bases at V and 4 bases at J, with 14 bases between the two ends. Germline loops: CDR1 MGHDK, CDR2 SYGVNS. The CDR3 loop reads CASSDQGLWADTQYF. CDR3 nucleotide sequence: TGTGCCAGCAGTGACCAGGGATTGTGGGCAGATACGCAGTATTTT.

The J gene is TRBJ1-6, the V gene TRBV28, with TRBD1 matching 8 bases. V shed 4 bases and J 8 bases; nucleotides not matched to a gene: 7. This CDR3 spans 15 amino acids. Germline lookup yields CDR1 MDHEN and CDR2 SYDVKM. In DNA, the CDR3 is TGTGCCAGCAGTTCGACAGGGGAAATGTATTCACCCCTCCACTTT. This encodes CASSSTGEMYSPLHF.

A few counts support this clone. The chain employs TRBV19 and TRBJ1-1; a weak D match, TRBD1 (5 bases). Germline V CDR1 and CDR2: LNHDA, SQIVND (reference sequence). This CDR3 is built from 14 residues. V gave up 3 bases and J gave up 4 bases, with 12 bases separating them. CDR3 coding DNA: TGTGCCAGTAGTATTAAGGGTAGGGGCACTGAAGCTTTCTTT. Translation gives CASSIKGRGTEAFF.

This CDR3 is CASSGGLAGGADTQYF. In DNA form, the CDR3 reads TGTGCCAGCAGCGGGGGACTAGCGGGGGGGGCAGATACGCAGTATTTT. The V call is TRBV9, the J call TRBJ2-3; 16 bases fit TRBD2. The CDR3 extends over 16 amino acids. Germline V gene data show CDR1 as SGDLS and CDR2 as YYNGEE. Unmatched junction bases numbered 2, after V lost 3 bases and J lost 4 bases.

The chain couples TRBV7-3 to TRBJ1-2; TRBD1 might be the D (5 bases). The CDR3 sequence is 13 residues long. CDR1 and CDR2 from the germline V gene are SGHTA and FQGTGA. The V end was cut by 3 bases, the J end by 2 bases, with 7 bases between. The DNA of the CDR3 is TGTGCCAGCAGCTTGCGGGGGAACTATGGCTACACCTTC. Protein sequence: CASSLRGNYGYTF.

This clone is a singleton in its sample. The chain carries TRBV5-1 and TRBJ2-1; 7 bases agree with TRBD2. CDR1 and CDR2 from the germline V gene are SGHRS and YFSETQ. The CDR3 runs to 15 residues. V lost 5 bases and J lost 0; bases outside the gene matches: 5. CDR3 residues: CASSSSGDSYNEQFF. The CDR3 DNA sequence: TGCGCCAGCAGTTCAAGCGGGGACTCCTACAATGAGCAGTTCTTC.

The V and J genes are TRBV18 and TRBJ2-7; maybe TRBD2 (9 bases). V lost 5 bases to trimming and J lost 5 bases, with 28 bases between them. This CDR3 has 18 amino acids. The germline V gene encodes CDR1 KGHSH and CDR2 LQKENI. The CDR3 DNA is TGTGCCAGCTCAGGTGCAGGGGGCCATAGCGGGGGCCCCGACGAGCAGTACTTC. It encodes CASSGAGGHSGGPDEQYF.

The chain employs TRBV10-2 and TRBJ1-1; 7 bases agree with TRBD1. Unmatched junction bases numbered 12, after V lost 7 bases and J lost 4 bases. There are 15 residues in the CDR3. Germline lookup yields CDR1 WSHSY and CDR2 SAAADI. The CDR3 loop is CASTVRAGGTTEAFF. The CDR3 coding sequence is TGCGCCAGCACAGTGAGAGCAGGGGGGACCACTGAAGCTTTCTTT.

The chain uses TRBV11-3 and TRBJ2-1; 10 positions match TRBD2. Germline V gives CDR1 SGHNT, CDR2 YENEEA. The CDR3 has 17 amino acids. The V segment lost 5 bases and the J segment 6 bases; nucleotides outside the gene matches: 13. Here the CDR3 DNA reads TGTGCCAGCAGCGTCGACTGGAGCGGGGGGGCAAGCAATGAGCAGTTCTTC. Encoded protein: CASSVDWSGGASNEQFF.

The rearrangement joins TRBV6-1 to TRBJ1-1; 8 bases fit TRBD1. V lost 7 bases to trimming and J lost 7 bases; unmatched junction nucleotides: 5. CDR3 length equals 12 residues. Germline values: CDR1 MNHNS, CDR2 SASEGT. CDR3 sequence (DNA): TGTGCCAGCAAAACCGGACAGGGTGAAGCTTTCTTT. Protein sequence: CASKTGQGEAFF.

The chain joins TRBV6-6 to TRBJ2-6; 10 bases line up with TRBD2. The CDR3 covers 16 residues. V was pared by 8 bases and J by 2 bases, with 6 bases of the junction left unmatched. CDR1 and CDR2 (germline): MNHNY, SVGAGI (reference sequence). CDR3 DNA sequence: TGTGCCAGCCACAGCGGGGGGGCCACTGGGGCCAACGTCCTGACTTTC. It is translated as CASHSGGATGANVLTF.